This T cell receptor (beta chain) was found in a study of CD8 T cells in ankylosing spondylitis (dated by TCRdb to 2015 to 2018). Regarding the complete study: T cell receptor beta repertoires were profiled in healthy donors and ankylosing spondylitis patients so that disease-linked TCR variants could be found. Peripheral blood samples were taken, and synovial fluid was additionally collected from ankylosing spondylitis patients. The full study cohort was made up of approximately 24 ankylosing spondylitis patients and more than 90 healthy donors.

To note about this clonotype: Its antigen is currently not known. One base away there is no much larger clone; base qualities are not given.

The full study reports these points: According to the report, matched synovial fluid samples from ankylosing spondylitis patients were significantly enriched for the disease-linked clones. A TCR beta motif of fewer than 10 highly homologous amino acid variants appeared characteristic of blood from ankylosing spondylitis patients. Some TCR beta motif variants had previously been reported in synovial fluid and blood of reactive arthritis patients, which suggested common disease-initiation mechanisms. The disease-linked clones showed a CD8+ phenotype and occurred at relatively low frequencies in peripheral blood.

The sequencing machine was an Illumina HiSeq 2500. Quantitative 5'-RACE with molecular barcodes was used to prepare TCR beta libraries. Per the authors' processing: A new computational method based on a probabilistic model of VDJ rearrangement was used to identify disease-linked TCR variants. TCRdb reran the public reads through fastp at Q25 and MiXCR, keeping productive beta chains. CDR3 protein sequences are deduplicated, and each keeps its most common genes and DNA. These V and J calls rely on TCRdb rather than the paper's analysis. The sample table lists hundreds of thousands of distinct CDR3 sequences, roughly a sixth of them with a count of one. The top ten hold over 0.9% of the sample. The TCR was taken from a male donor with ankylosing spondylitis. Sequencing was performed on blood, either unsorted or a sorted T cell fraction (not recorded which).

CDR3 region: CASSLVRGTEAFF. The DNA reads as follows: TGTGCCAGCAGCCTGGTTAGGGGCACTGAAGCTTTCTTT. Rearrangement joined TRBV11-1 to TRBJ1-1; the D gene is possibly TRBD1, with 5 bases matching. The CDR3 measures 13 amino acids from cysteine to phenylalanine. The DNA shown is the 39-base CDR3, in frame from base 1. Sequences SGHAT (CDR1) and FQDESV (CDR2) are obtained from the germline V gene (reference sequence). A distance of 11 bases separates the germline ends of V and J, which lose 5 bases and 4 bases respectively.